This T cell receptor (beta chain) was documented in a study of cytomegalovirus exposure and HLA in healthy donors. On the study more broadly: An early data release held some 85 million unique TCRs from HLA-typed donors. Study findings and constraints: Reportedly, HLA-A and HLA-B alleles of most subjects were accurately predicted from TCR beta. Upon later analysis, HLA-associated TCR beta chains proved more clonally expanded than other, equally common chains. In a later analysis, V- and J-gene trimming of beta chains associated with a DCLRE1C missense variant, replicated independently.

Primers included in the PCR were 60 Vbeta and 13 Jbeta primers. The method was immunoSEQ multiplex PCR; TCRdb's version includes in-frame clones alone and lacks a portion of them. This table has about 190,000 clones, roughly 81% appearing once. Trimming pared 5 bases from V and 2 bases from J, leaving 10 bases between. This CDR3 region has 13 residues. From germline, CDR1 is SGHAT and CDR2 FQNNGV. With regard to this clone: Its target is unknown.

V is TRBV11-2 and J is TRBJ2-7; the D is unclear. The clonotype comes from a woman aged 30 to 39 in good health and CMV-seropositive. The sample consisted of PBMCs. This chain's CDR3 is CASSVRMAYEQYF. CDR3 nucleotide sequence: TGTGCCAGCAGCGTCAGGATGGCCTACGAGCAGTACTTC.